Each of the 9 T cell receptor beta chains below was sequenced from the same sample in a study of blood T cell repertoires in COVID-19. Libraries were prepared by immunoSEQ multiplex PCR; TCRdb keeps only in-frame clonotypes and omits some of them. The sample records around 300,000 clones, approximately 90% being singletons. Sequenced sample: PBMCs or T cells enriched from blood (not recorded which). The receptors here all came from a woman under 30 who had recovered from COVID-19.

The chain combines TRBV6-5 with TRBJ1-1; tentatively, D is TRBD1 (5 bases). V lost 2 bases to trimming and J lost 1 base, with 11 bases between them. Germline V gene lookup returns CDR1 MNHEY and CDR2 SVGAGI. The CDR3 contains 15 residues. The CDR3 sequence: CASSYGAERNTEAFF. The CDR3 DNA reads TGTGCCAGCAGTTACGGGGCAGAGAGGAACACTGAAGCTTTCTTT.

The rearrangement uses TRBV10-3 and TRBJ2-3, with D perhaps matching TRBD2 (5 bases). This CDR3 is 14 amino acids long. Per the germline V gene, CDR1 is ENHRY and CDR2 is SYGVKD. V was shortened by 5 bases and J by 1 base, with 10 bases between the two germline ends. The CDR3 sequence: CAISPGLGTDTQYF. The CDR3, as DNA: TGTGCCATCAGTCCCGGACTCGGCACAGATACGCAGTATTTT.

The rearrangement links TRBV12-5 to TRBJ2-5, with a possible D match to TRBD2 (6 bases). V was clipped by 5 bases and J by 1 base, with 14 bases between them. This CDR3 spans 15 amino acids. Germline V gene lookup returns CDR1 LGHNT and CDR2 FRNRAP. The CDR3 DNA reads TGTGCTAGTGGTACCACCGGAGGGTTCCAAGAGACCCAGTACTTC. Its protein product is CASGTTGGFQETQYF.

The rearrangement joins TRBV3-1 (or the pseudogene TRBV3-2) to TRBJ1-2; TRBD1 agrees at 7 bases. The germline V gene encodes CDR1 LGHDT and CDR2 YNNKEL (reference sequence). V shed 3 bases, J shed 8 bases, and the junction held 12 bases outside the gene matches. There are 15 residues in the CDR3. The CDR3 DNA sequence: TGTGCCAGCAGCCATACAGGGGTCTTTTTAGGGGGCTACACCTTC. Its translation is CASSHTGVFLGGYTF.

The chain has TRBV6-9 and TRBJ2-5; 12 nucleotides align to TRBD2. The germline V gene has CDR1 MNHGY and CDR2 SVAAGI. The CDR3 loop spans 17 amino acids. J lost 1 base, V lost 6 bases, and 9 bases had no gene match. The DNA of the CDR3 is TGTGCCAGCAGCCTAGCGGGGGGGCTGGTGGGCCAAGAGACCCAGTACTTC. Translated: CASSLAGGLVGQETQYF.

The J gene is TRBJ1-2, the V gene TRBV6-5; weak D call: TRBD1 (5 bases). Per germline, CDR1 MNHEY and CDR2 SVGAGI. V was cut by 2 bases and J by 2 bases, with 9 bases left in between. The length of the CDR3 is 14 residues. As DNA, the CDR3 is TGTGCCAGCAGTTACGGCGGGGCGAACTATGGCTACACCTTC. This translates into CASSYGGANYGYTF.

The chain has TRBV18 and TRBJ1-2, with D unclear. The germline V and J ends were trimmed by 1 base and 8 bases, with 23 bases remaining between them. In germline, CDR1 is KGHSH, CDR2 LQKENI. This CDR3 contains 17 residues. CDR3 nucleotides: TGTGCCAGCTCACCACAGGCCGAAGGAGTGGGTGCGGAGGGCTACACCTTC. Translating gives CASSPQAEGVGAEGYTF.

The chain joins TRBV6-5 to TRBJ1-5; no reliable D call. The CDR3 extends over 12 amino acids. V was cut by 8 bases and J by 3 bases, with 8 bases left in between. Per germline, CDR1 MNHEY and CDR2 SVGAGI. The chain's CDR3 is CASSVINQPQHF. The CDR3 nucleotides read TGTGCCAGCTCGGTTATCAATCAGCCCCAGCATTTT.

The DNA of the CDR3 is TGCGCCAGCAGCACACGCACCACAGGGGGAGACGGCTACACCTTC. It is translated as CASSTRTTGGDGYTF. V gene TRBV5-1 combines with J gene TRBJ1-2; 8 nucleotides match TRBD1. CDR3 length: 15 residues. Germline lookup yields CDR1 SGHRS and CDR2 YFSETQ. The ends lost 4 bases at V and 8 bases at J; junction bases unmatched: 13.